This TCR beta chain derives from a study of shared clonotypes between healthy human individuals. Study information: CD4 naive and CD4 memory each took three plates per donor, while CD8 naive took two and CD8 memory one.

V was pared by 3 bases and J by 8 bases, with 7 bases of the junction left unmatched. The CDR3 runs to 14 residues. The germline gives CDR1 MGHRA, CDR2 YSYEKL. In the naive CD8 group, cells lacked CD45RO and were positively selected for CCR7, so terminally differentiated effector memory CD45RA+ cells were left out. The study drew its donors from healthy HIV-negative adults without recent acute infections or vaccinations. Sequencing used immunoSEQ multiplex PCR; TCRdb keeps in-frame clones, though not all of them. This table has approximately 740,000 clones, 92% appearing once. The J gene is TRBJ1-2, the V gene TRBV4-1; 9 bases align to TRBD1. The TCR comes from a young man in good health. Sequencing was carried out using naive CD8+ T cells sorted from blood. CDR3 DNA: TGCGCCAGCAGCCAGGAAACAGGGGGCTTAGGCTACACCTTC. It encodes CASSQETGGLGYTF.